This record looks at one T cell receptor beta chain sequence and its context. This sample is part of a study of technical replicates of blood from several donors. This CDR3 spans 15 amino acids. Germline-derived CDR1 and CDR2 are SGHRS and YFSETQ. Trimming removed 3 bases from V and 0 bases from J; junction bases left unmatched: 2. TCRdb's table, derived via immunoSEQ multiplex PCR, lists solely in-frame clones and lacks some. The table includes 78,000 or so clones, around 91% detected once. The chain couples TRBV5-1 to TRBJ2-7, with 11 nucleotides matching TRBD1. The receptor was derived from a human donor in good health. Some clones in this sample may be carry-over from other donors' samples. Sequenced: T cells isolated from PBMCs. The CDR3 sequence: CASSSGTGGSYEQYF. The CDR3 region has the DNA TGCGCCAGCAGCTCCGGGACAGGGGGCTCCTACGAGCAGTACTTC.